This T cell receptor beta chain was captured by sequencing in a study of blood T cells in healthy people across ages. General observations from the study: Comparison with aged donors showed that long-lived donors had more naive CD4+ cells and higher diversity. Higher naive T cell percentage went strongly together with higher TCR beta diversity. Changes seen in expanded clonotypes were possibly confounded by donor CMV status left unknown.

The CDR3 sequence is 13 residues long. V was clipped by 0 bases and J by 4 bases, with 9 bases between them. The germline V gene encodes CDR1 DFQATT and CDR2 SNEGSKA (reference sequence). A second about 7 to 11 cycle PCR used barcoded and J-beta primers. Every cDNA molecule bore a tag from a template-switch adaptor containing 12 random nucleotides. TCRdb independently ran MiXCR on the 5' RACE reads; one entry per CDR3 protein. The top ten hold roughly an eighth of the sample, which has 800,000 to 950,000 distinct CDR3 sequences, under 50% seen once. The sample holds a few counts of this clonotype. Its target is unknown.

Sequences were obtained from blood. This clonotype was sampled from a man between 25 and 39 years old in good health. The rearrangement links TRBV20-1 to TRBJ1-2; perhaps TRBD1 as D (5 bases). The CDR3 DNA reads as TGCAGTGCTAGAGAGGCAGGGCGCTATGGCTACACCTTC. As protein: CSAREAGRYGYTF.